Listed here is a single TCR beta chain. Its specificity is not known. Cycle 7 day 1, cycle 4 day 1, and baseline were the timepoints at which blood was sampled. In germline, CDR1 is SGHNT, CDR2 YYREEE (reference sequence). This CDR3 comprises 13 residues. V lost 2 bases, J lost 3 bases, and 6 bases lay in between. The data belong to a study of OX40 agonist ivuxolimab in advanced cancers. About the research overall: Among those treated, three patients had partial responses, one with hepatocellular carcinoma and two with cutaneous melanoma. General study results and limits: CD4+ and CD8+ T cells in blood underwent clonal expansion by week 6 at 0.1 to 3.0 mg/kg. The expanded peripheral T cells' antigen specificity was not determined.

The method was immunoSEQ multiplex PCR; TCRdb's version includes in-frame clones alone and lacks a portion of them. This sample has 50,000 to 65,000 clones; approximately 90% occur once, and the top ten carry 0.67%. The V gene is TRBV5-4, the J gene TRBJ1-5; D might be TRBD1 (5 bases). This TCR derives from an adult with an advanced solid tumor such as melanoma, head and neck, liver or kidney cancer. This specimen was CD4+ or CD8+ T cells sorted from blood, taken in a trial of the OX40 agonist ivuxolimab. The CDR3 reads CASSFGANQPQHF. CDR3 nucleotide sequence: TGTGCCAGCAGCTTTGGGGCCAATCAGCCCCAGCATTTT.